This T cell receptor beta chain derives from a study of human T cells and chemical hapten exposure. In TCRdb, the RACE reads were re-called with MiXCR into one record per CDR3 protein. The sample shows more than 35,000 distinct CDR3 sequences, more than 9.5% of them seen only once. Trimming cost V 4 bases and J 3 bases, with 7 bases left between them. The CDR3 is made up of 13 amino acids. The germline CDR1 and CDR2 sequences are LNHDA and SQIVND (reference sequence). The sample holds many counts of this clonotype. Time point indicated: patch test 3, about 24 weeks after DPC sensitization. Stated treatment: therapeutic diphenylcyclopropenone sensitization with weekly scalp DPC. Whole blood, unfractionated, served as the material for total RNA extraction.

The clonotype comes from a woman aged 35 to 49 with alopecia areata. Some clones in this sample may be carry-over from other donors' samples. The material sequenced was whole blood, taken in connection with sensitization to the hapten diphenylcyclopropenone (DPC). The rearrangement joins TRBV19 to TRBJ1-5; no definite D call. CDR3 protein: CASSTHNNQPQHF. The DNA for the CDR3 is TGTGCCAGTAGTACCCACAACAATCAGCCCCAGCATTTT.